The subject of this entry is one T cell receptor beta chain. Its cognate antigen is unknown. The method was immunoSEQ multiplex PCR; TCRdb's version includes in-frame clones alone and lacks a portion of them. The sample includes 20,000 to 30,000 clones, around 88% of them seen just once. These data are taken from a study of T cells after posttransplantation cyclophosphamide. General study findings and limits: Blood and skin or GI T cell repertoires showed limited TRB overlap. Later blood repertoires were often dominated by clones from the donor CD8+ memory compartment. Recipient CMV seropositivity and CMV reactivation strongly tracked TRB clonality.

V gave up 11 bases and J gave up 6 bases; unmatched junction bases: 10. This CDR3 spans 12 amino acids. Looked up from germline, CDR1 is LNHDA and CDR2 is SQIVND (reference sequence). V is TRBV19 and J is TRBJ2-7; the match to TRBD1 covers 7 bases. The source of this sequence is a woman aged 60-75 years with a blood cancer, CMV-positive, and with a related stem cell donor. What was sequenced was PBMCs. CDR3: CASRDPGGEQYF. The DNA of the CDR3 is TGTGCCTCTCGAGACCCAGGGGGCGAGCAGTACTTC.